A single TCR beta chain is shown here with its context. Using immunoSEQ multiplex PCR, the repertoire was profiled, and TCRdb retains in-frame clones only, with some absent. The sample has approximately 170,000 clones; approximately 85% are singletons. The CDR3 sequence is 16 residues long. Trimming shortened V by 6 bases and J by 2 bases, and 19 bases separated the two germline ends. Germline CDR1 and CDR2: ENHRY and SYGVKD. The sample comes from a study of blood T cell repertoires in COVID-19. The chain employs TRBV10-3 and TRBJ1-2; the D gene is possibly TRBD1 (5 bases). This clonotype was sampled from a man older than 75 with COVID-19, enrolled during active disease. Sequences were obtained from peripheral blood. The CDR3 sequence: CAIRRGRDKGNYGYTF. The CDR3 coding sequence is TGTGCCATCAGACGAGGACGCGACAAGGGGAACTATGGCTACACCTTC.